The 30 T cell receptor beta chains given below trace back to one sample, sequenced in a study of blood T cell repertoires in COVID-19. TCRdb's table, derived via immunoSEQ multiplex PCR, lists solely in-frame clones and lacks some. The sample lists 50,000 to 65,000 clones, approximately 85% occurring once. The sample was peripheral blood. The receptors were sampled from a human donor in a cohort sampled during active COVID-19.

V gene TRBV19 combines with J gene TRBJ2-2; tentatively, D is TRBD1 (5 bases). This CDR3 region has 15 residues. The V end lost 9 bases, the J end lost 3 bases, and 17 bases lay between the germline ends. Germline assignment: CDR1 LNHDA and CDR2 SQIVND (reference sequence). This CDR3 reads CASTFGQGYTGELFF. CDR3 coding DNA: TGTGCCAGCACCTTCGGGCAGGGTTACACCGGGGAGCTGTTTTTT. The whole variable domain, filled in from reference TRBV19 and TRBJ2-2, reads DGGITQSPKYLFRKEGQNVTLSCEQNLNHDAMYWYRQDPGQGLRLIYYSQIVNDFQKGDIAEGYSVSREKKESFPLTVTSAQKNPTAFYLCASTFGQGYTGELFFGEGSRLTVL.

This chain joins TRBV5-4 and TRBJ1-5; 7 nucleotides agree with TRBD1. J gave up 8 bases and V 3 bases, and 8 bases lay outside the gene matches. Germline-derived CDR1 and CDR2 are SGHNT and YYREEE (reference sequence). The CDR3 is 14 residues long. The CDR3 DNA is TGTGCCAGCAGCTCGGACAGGTTCGTAGAGCCCCAGCATTTT. It is translated as CASSSDRFVEPQHF.

The rearrangement links TRBV5-6 to TRBJ2-5; D gene uncertain. CDR1 is SGHDT, CDR2 YYEEEE, per germline. The V end lost 7 bases, the J end lost 4 bases, and 14 bases lay between the germline ends. The CDR3 covers 13 residues. This chain's CDR3 is CASSLAPRETQYF. In nucleotides, the CDR3 is TGTGCCAGCTCCCTTGCCCCTAGAGAGACCCAGTACTTC.

This sequence joins TRBV6-1 and TRBJ1-1; a possible D gene is TRBD1 (6 bases). Trimming left V 3 bases short and J 1 base short, with 12 bases between. CDR1 is MNHNS and CDR2 is SASEGT in the germline V gene. The CDR3 consists of 15 residues. CDR3 loop: CASSDLSGANTEAFF. CDR3 nucleotide sequence: TGTGCCAGCAGTGACCTTTCAGGGGCGAACACTGAAGCTTTCTTT.

There are many counts of this clone. The V gene is TRBV7-9, the J gene TRBJ1-1; 9 bases fit TRBD1. The germline V gene has CDR1 SEHNR and CDR2 FQNEAQ (reference sequence). Trimming took 5 bases from V and 6 from J; bases not matched to a gene: 10. This CDR3 region has 15 residues. CDR3 region: CASSPWGQGASEAFF. In nucleotides, the CDR3 is TGTGCCAGCAGCCCGTGGGGACAGGGAGCTTCTGAAGCTTTCTTT. Based on the CDR3 plus reference TRBV7-9 and TRBJ1-1, the full variable domain is DTGVSQNPRHKITKRGQNVTFRCDPISEHNRLYWYRQTLGQGPEFLTYFQNEAQLEKSRLLSDRFSAERPKGSFSTLEIQRTEQGDSAMYLCASSPWGQGASEAFFGQGTRLTVV.

V and J are TRBV30 and TRBJ1-6, with D maybe TRBD1 (5 bases). From germline, CDR1 is GTSNPN and CDR2 SVGIG (reference sequence). The length of the CDR3 is 11 residues. V shed 0 bases and J shed 19 bases, with 13 bases lying between them. CDR3 sequence: CAWSVRDSVHF. DNA for the CDR3: TGTGCCTGGAGTGTGAGGGACTCCGTACACTTT.

The chain is built from TRBV7-2 and TRBJ1-3; D gene unclear. With 4 bases removed from V and 8 bases from J, the gap between germline ends came to 15 bases. This CDR3 has 14 residues. Germline values: CDR1 SGHTA, CDR2 FQGNSA. The CDR3 nucleotides are TGTGCCAGCAGCTCCGACCCGATCCGGGACACCATATATTTT. Its protein product is CASSSDPIRDTIYF.

This clone was counted between two and nine times. The chain combines TRBV30 with TRBJ1-2, with TRBD1 identical over 7 bases. The CDR3 length is 15 residues. Germline values: CDR1 GTSNPN, CDR2 SVGIG (reference sequence). J lost 2 bases, V lost 2 bases, and 8 bases had no gene match. CDR3 nucleotide sequence: TGTGCCTGGAGTACGAGGCGACAGGGAAACTATGGCTACACCTTC. Amino acids: CAWSTRRQGNYGYTF.

The rearrangement links TRBV28 to TRBJ1-6; D may be TRBD1 (6 bases). The V end was cut by 6 bases, the J end by 9 bases, with 15 bases between. The CDR3 consists of 14 residues. The germline gives CDR1 MDHEN, CDR2 SYDVKM. CDR3 sequence reads: CASSSPPDSSPLHF. The CDR3 nucleotides read TGTGCCAGCAGCTCCCCCCCGGACAGTTCACCCCTCCACTTT.

The chain carries TRBV15 and TRBJ2-7; tentative D call: TRBD1 (6 bases). Trimming took off 3 bases at V and 4 bases at J, with 16 bases between the two ends. The CDR3 has 15 amino acids. Germline V lookup: CDR1 LNHNV, CDR2 YYDKDF (reference sequence). CDR3 DNA: TGTGCCACCAGCAGGGCGGACACAGGGTCGTACGAGCAGTACTTC. It yields the protein CATSRADTGSYEQYF.

The chain combines TRBV5-4 with TRBJ2-1; TRBD2 aligns across 7 bases. The CDR3 consists of 15 residues. V shed 4 bases and J 2 bases; nucleotides not matched to a gene: 6. The germline V gene has CDR1 SGHNT and CDR2 YYREEE (reference sequence). CDR3 amino acids: CASSHPSGTYNEQFF. CDR3 sequence (DNA): TGTGCCAGCAGCCACCCTAGCGGTACCTACAATGAGCAGTTCTTC.

The chain links TRBV4-2 to TRBJ2-7; 9 positions match TRBD2. Germline V gives CDR1 LGHNA, CDR2 YNFKEQ. Trimming took 0 bases from V and 5 from J; bases not matched to a gene: 11. This CDR3 is built from 17 residues. CDR3 sequence reads: CASSQEVGAGGLDEQYF. The CDR3 DNA reads as TGTGCCAGCAGCCAAGAGGTGGGGGCGGGAGGGCTAGACGAGCAGTACTTC.

The V gene is TRBV19, the J gene TRBJ2-6; 9 bases are a match to TRBD1. Germline CDR1 and CDR2: LNHDA and SQIVND (reference sequence). This CDR3 spans 17 amino acids. J was trimmed by 1 base and V by 5 bases; bases with no gene match: 6. CDR3 DNA: TGTGCCAGTAGTGGAAACAGGGGGCCATCTGGGGCCAACGTCCTGACTTTC. Amino acids: CASSGNRGPSGANVLTF.

The V and J genes are TRBV5-1 and TRBJ2-3; D gene unclear. Trimming pared 0 bases from V and 4 bases from J, leaving 9 bases between. This CDR3 comprises 14 residues. Germline CDR1 SGHRS, CDR2 YFSETQ. DNA of the CDR3: TGCGCCAGCAGCTTGGCCGGTCAACCAGATACGCAGTATTTT. Residues: CASSLAGQPDTQYF.

This clone has a single count. The chain links TRBV10-3 to TRBJ1-2; TRBD1 matches 9 bases. The CDR3 runs 14 residues. V shed 6 bases and J 7 bases; nucleotides not matched to a gene: 9. Germline lookup yields CDR1 ENHRY and CDR2 SYGVKD. The CDR3 protein is CAISSRDREGGYTF. The CDR3 bases are TGTGCCATCAGCAGCCGGGACAGGGAAGGTGGCTACACCTTC.

The gene calls are TRBV29-1 and TRBJ2-5; possibly TRBD2 for D (6 bases). The CDR3 is 13 amino acids. Trimming took off 4 bases at V and 5 bases at J, with 14 bases between the two ends. Per germline, CDR1 SQVTM and CDR2 ANQGSEA. CDR3 bases: TGCAGCGTTGCTGCCACCGCGGGGGAGACCCAGTACTTC. Translated, it gives CSVAATAGETQYF.

This sequence joins TRBV5-1 and TRBJ2-1; TRBD2 matches 11 bases. Germline V gene lookup returns CDR1 SGHRS and CDR2 YFSETQ. The CDR3 loop spans 18 amino acids. V shed 6 bases, J shed 8 bases, and the junction held 19 bases outside the gene matches. The CDR3: CASTMWVISTSGSHEQFF. The CDR3, as DNA: TGCGCCAGCACTATGTGGGTGATTAGTACTAGCGGGAGTCATGAGCAGTTCTTC.

V gene TRBV12-3 or TRBV12-4 combines with J gene TRBJ2-7; D call uncertain. V was cut by 6 bases and J by 1 base, with 4 bases left in between. The CDR3 runs to 11 residues. The CDR3 DNA sequence: TGTGCCAGCAGCCCATCCTACGAGCAGTACTTC. This codes for CASSPSYEQYF.

This rearrangement joins TRBV11-2 to TRBJ1-2; TRBD1 aligns across 7 bases. The length of the CDR3 is 15 residues. J was trimmed by 3 bases and V by 1 base; bases with no gene match: 5. Germline V gene sequence: CDR1 SGHAT, CDR2 FQNNGV. The CDR3 here is CASSLGQGVDYGYTF. The CDR3 DNA reads as TGTGCCAGCAGCTTAGGCCAGGGGGTAGACTATGGCTACACCTTC.

V gene TRBV27 combines with J gene TRBJ1-6; D uncertain. Germline V CDR1 and CDR2: MNHEY, SMNVEV (reference sequence). The germline V and J ends were trimmed by 4 bases and 10 bases, with 14 bases remaining between them. The CDR3 spans 14 residues. The CDR3 bases are TGTGCCAGCAGTTACGACACCTCCCGATCACCCCTCCACTTT. It encodes CASSYDTSRSPLHF.

This rearrangement joins TRBV10-3 to TRBJ1-2; 12 bases match TRBD1. Germline values: CDR1 ENHRY, CDR2 SYGVKD. The CDR3 runs to 12 residues. V lost 8 bases and J lost 8; bases outside the gene matches: 3. CDR3 DNA: TGTGCCATCCGGGGACAGGGGGCCGGCTACACCTTC. Protein product: CAIRGQGAGYTF.

The chain employs TRBV30 and TRBJ1-1; D call uncertain. Trimming stripped 0 bases from V and 3 bases from J, with 11 bases between. CDR3 size: 14 residues. The V gene's germline CDR1 is GTSNPN and CDR2 SVGIG (reference sequence). As DNA, the CDR3 is TGTGCCTGGAGTGTCCGGGTCGGGGACACTGAAGCTTTCTTT. Translated, it gives CAWSVRVGDTEAFF. Together with reference TRBV30 and TRBJ1-1, the CDR3 gives the full variable domain: SQTIHQWPATLVQPVGSPLSLECTVEGTSNPNLYWYRQAAGRGLQLLFYSVGIGQISSEVPQNLSASRPQDRQFILSSKKLLLSDSGFYLCAWSVRVGDTEAFFGQGTRLTVV.

The rearrangement links TRBV5-4 to TRBJ1-2; the match to TRBD1 covers 11 bases. CDR3 length: 13 amino acids. Germline V gives CDR1 SGHNT, CDR2 YYREEE (reference sequence). After removal of 4 bases from V and 7 bases from J, the junction contained 3 bases not matched to a gene. The CDR3: CASSADRGLGYTF. CDR3 DNA sequence: TGTGCCAGCAGCGCGGACAGGGGGCTTGGCTACACCTTC.

V gene TRBV3-1 (or the pseudogene TRBV3-2) combines with J gene TRBJ2-5; 7 positions match TRBD2. Per germline, CDR1 LGHDT and CDR2 YNNKEL (reference sequence). The CDR3 extends over 14 amino acids. V was pared by 4 bases and J by 2 bases, with 4 bases of the junction left unmatched. DNA of the CDR3: TGTGCCAGCAGCCTCAGACTAGCTCAAGAGACCCAGTACTTC. Amino acids: CASSLRLAQETQYF.

The chain couples TRBV5-6 to TRBJ2-7, with D maybe TRBD1 (7 bases). Trimming shortened V by 3 bases and J by 7 bases, and 17 bases separated the two germline ends. This CDR3 contains 14 residues. Germline-derived CDR1 and CDR2 are SGHDT and YYEEEE. This chain's CDR3 is CASSWGQSGGEQYF. Written as DNA, the CDR3 is TGTGCCAGCAGCTGGGGACAGTCCGGGGGTGAGCAGTACTTC.

This chain connects TRBV11-2 to TRBJ1-5, with 7 nucleotides matching TRBD1. The length of the CDR3 is 15 residues. Germline V gene lookup returns CDR1 SGHAT and CDR2 FQNNGV. Unmatched junction bases numbered 3, after V lost 1 base and J lost 3 bases. The CDR3 sequence: CASSLGGTVNQPQHF. In nucleotides, the CDR3 is TGTGCCAGCAGCTTAGGCGGGACAGTCAATCAGCCCCAGCATTTT.

This clone was recorded once. The chain couples TRBV24-1 to TRBJ2-5; D unclear. V lost 4 bases and J lost 2, with 7 bases in between. Looked up from germline, CDR1 is KGHDR and CDR2 is SFDVKD. The CDR3 loop spans 13 amino acids. DNA for the CDR3: TGTGCCACCAGTGACCCCTTACAAGAGACCCAGTACTTC. Its protein product is CATSDPLQETQYF.

The chain joins TRBV9 to TRBJ1-2; 7 bases are a match to TRBD1. J was trimmed by 8 bases and V by 3 bases; bases with no gene match: 13. The CDR3 is made up of 15 amino acids. CDR1 and CDR2 from the germline V gene are SGDLS and YYNGEE. The CDR3 sequence is CASSERPGQTYGYTF. The CDR3 DNA sequence: TGTGCCAGCAGCGAACGACCGGGACAGACGTACGGCTACACCTTC.

V gene TRBV14 combines with J gene TRBJ1-2, with D possibly matching TRBD1 (6 bases). Germline V CDR1 and CDR2: SGHDN, FVKESK. The ends were cut back, 4 bases at V and 3 bases at J, with 9 bases in the middle. The CDR3 contains 13 residues. CDR3: CASSPSGDYGYTF. The CDR3 DNA reads as TGTGCCAGCAGCCCCTCAGGGGACTATGGCTACACCTTC.

The chain has TRBV6-1 and TRBJ2-7, with D possibly matching TRBD1 (5 bases). This CDR3 comprises 13 residues. V shed 1 base and J shed 2 bases, with 6 bases lying between them. Germline V gene sequence: CDR1 MNHNS, CDR2 SASEGT. CDR3 sequence: CASSEGRAYEQYF. The CDR3 DNA follows: TGTGCCAGCAGTGAAGGCAGGGCCTACGAGCAGTACTTC.